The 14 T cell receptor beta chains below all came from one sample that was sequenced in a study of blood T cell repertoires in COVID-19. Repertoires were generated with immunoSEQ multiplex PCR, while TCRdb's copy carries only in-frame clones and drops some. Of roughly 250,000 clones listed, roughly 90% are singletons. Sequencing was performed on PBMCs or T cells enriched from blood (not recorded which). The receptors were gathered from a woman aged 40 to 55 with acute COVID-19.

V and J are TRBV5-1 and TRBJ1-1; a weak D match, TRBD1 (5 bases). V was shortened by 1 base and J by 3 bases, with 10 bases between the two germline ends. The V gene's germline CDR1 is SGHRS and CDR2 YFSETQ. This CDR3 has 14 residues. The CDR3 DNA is TGCGCCAGCAGCTTGCGCAGGGTGGACACTGAAGCTTTCTTT. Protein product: CASSLRRVDTEAFF.

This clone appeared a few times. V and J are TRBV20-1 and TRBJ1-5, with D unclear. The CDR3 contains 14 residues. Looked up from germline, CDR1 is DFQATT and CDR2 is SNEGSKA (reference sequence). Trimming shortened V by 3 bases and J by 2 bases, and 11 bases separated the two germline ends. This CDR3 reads CSASVPSGNQPQHF. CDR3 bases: TGCAGTGCTAGTGTGCCAAGCGGCAATCAGCCCCAGCATTTT.

In DNA, the CDR3 is TGTGCCAGCAGCTGGGAGCGGGAGGGAAACAATGAGCAGTTCTTC. Protein sequence: CASSWEREGNNEQFF. This chain links TRBV5-4 with TRBJ2-1, with TRBD2 identical over 10 bases. Trimming took 3 bases from V and 5 from J; bases not matched to a gene: 5. The CDR3 runs 15 residues. The V gene's germline CDR1 is SGHNT and CDR2 YYREEE (reference sequence).

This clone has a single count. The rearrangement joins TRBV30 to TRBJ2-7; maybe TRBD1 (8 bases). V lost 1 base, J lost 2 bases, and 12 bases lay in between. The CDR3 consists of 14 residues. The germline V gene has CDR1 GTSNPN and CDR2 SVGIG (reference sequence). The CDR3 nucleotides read TGTGCCTGGAGTGCGGGGGGACAGGCCTACGAGCAGTACTTC. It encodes CAWSAGGQAYEQYF.

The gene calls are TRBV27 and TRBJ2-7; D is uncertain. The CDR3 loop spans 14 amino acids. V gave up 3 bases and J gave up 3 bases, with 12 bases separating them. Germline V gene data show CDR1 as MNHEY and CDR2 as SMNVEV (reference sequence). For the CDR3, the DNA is TGTGCCAGCAGTTTTTCGGGTACCCTCTACGAGCAGTACTTC. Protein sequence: CASSFSGTLYEQYF.

CDR3: CASNGQPTDTQYF. CDR3 nucleotide sequence: TGCGCCAGCAACGGACAGCCAACAGATACGCAGTATTTT. V and J are TRBV5-1 and TRBJ2-3, with a weak D call TRBD1 (6 bases). The CDR3 length is 13 residues. Trimming removed 6 bases at V and 3 bases at J, with 11 bases between. The germline gives CDR1 SGHRS, CDR2 YFSETQ.

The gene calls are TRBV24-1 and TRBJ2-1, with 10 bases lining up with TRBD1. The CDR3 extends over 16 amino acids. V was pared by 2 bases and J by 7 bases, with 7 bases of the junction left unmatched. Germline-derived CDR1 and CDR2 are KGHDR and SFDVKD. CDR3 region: CATSDSGTGVRNEQFF. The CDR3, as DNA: TGTGCCACCAGTGATTCTGGGACAGGGGTAAGGAATGAGCAGTTCTTC.

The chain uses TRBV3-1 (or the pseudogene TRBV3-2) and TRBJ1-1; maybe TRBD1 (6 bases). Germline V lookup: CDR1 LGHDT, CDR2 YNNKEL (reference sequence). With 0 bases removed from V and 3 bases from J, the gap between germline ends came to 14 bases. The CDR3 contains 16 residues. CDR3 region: CASSQDLGAGDTEAFF. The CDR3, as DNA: TGTGCCAGCAGCCAAGATCTGGGGGCCGGGGACACTGAAGCTTTCTTT.

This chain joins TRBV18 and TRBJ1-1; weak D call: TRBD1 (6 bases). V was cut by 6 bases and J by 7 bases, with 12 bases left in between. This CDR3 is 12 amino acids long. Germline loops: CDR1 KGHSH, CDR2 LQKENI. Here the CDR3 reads CASSTGSNEAFF. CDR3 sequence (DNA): TGTGCCAGCTCCACAGGGAGCAATGAAGCTTTCTTT.

The CDR3: CASSLGKRAEQYF. CDR3 sequence (DNA): TGTGCCAGCAGCTTGGGTAAAAGAGCCGAGCAGTACTTC. The chain uses TRBV5-6 and TRBJ2-7; D is unresolved. Germline CDR1 is SGHDT and CDR2 is YYEEEE. Between the trimmed V and J ends, which lost 0 bases and 6 bases, there was a span of 10 bases. The CDR3 extends over 13 amino acids.

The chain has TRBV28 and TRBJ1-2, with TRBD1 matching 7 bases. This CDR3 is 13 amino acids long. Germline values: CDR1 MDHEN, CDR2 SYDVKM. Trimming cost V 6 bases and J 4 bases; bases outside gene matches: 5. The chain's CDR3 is CASRTGTAYGYTF. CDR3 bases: TGTGCCAGCAGAACCGGGACAGCCTATGGCTACACCTTC.

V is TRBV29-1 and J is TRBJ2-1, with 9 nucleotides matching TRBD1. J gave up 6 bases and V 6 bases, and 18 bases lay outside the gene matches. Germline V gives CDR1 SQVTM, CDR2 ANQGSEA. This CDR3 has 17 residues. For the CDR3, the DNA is TGCAGCGTCTCCGGGACAGGGTTCAGGGATCTCCTCAATGAGCAGTTCTTC. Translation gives CSVSGTGFRDLLNEQFF.

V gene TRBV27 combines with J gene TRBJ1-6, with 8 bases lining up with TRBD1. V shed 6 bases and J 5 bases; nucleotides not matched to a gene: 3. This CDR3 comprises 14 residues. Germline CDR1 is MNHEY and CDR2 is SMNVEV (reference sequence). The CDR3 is CASRRGQDNSPLHF. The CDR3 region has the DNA TGTGCCAGCAGACGGGGACAGGATAATTCACCCCTCCACTTT.

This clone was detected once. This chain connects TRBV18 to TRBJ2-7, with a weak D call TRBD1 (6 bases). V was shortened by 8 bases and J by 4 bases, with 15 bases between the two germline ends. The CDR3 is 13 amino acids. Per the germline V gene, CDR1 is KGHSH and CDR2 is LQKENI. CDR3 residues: CASRSPQGYEQYF. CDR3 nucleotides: TGTGCCAGCCGGTCACCACAGGGTTACGAGCAGTACTTC.